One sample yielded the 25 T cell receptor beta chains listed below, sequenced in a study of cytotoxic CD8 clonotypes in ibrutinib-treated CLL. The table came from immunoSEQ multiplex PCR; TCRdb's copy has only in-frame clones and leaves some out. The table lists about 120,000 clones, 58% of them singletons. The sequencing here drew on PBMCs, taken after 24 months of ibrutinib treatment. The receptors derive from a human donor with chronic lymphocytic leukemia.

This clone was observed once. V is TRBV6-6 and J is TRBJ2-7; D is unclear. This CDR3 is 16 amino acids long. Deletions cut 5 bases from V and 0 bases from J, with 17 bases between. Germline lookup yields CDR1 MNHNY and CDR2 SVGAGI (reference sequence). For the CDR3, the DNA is TGTGCCAGCAGTCGCCTCCGGGCCGTAAGCTCCTACGAGCAGTACTTC. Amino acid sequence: CASSRLRAVSSYEQYF.

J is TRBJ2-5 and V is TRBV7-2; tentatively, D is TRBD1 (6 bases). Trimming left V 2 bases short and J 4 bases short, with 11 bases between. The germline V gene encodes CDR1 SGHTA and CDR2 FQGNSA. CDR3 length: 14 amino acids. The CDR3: CASSLRQGIETQYF. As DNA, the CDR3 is TGTGCCAGCAGCTTAAGGCAGGGGATAGAGACCCAGTACTTC.

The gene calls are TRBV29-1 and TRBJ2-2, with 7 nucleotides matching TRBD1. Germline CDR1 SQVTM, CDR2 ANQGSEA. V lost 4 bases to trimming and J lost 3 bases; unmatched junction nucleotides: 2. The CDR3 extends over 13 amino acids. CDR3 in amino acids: CSVGDRDTGELFF. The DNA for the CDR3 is TGCAGCGTTGGGGACAGAGACACCGGGGAGCTGTTTTTT.

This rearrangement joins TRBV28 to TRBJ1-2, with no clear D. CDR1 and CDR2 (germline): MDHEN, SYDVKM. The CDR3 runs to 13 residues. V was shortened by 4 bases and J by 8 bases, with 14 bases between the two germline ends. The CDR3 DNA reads TGTGCCAGCAGTTCGTCCAACAGAGGGGGCTACACCTTC. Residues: CASSSSNRGGYTF.

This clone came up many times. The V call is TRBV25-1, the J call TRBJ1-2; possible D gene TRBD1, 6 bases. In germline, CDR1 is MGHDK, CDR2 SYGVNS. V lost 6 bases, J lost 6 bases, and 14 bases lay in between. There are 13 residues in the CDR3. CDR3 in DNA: TGTGCCAGCAGATCGACAGGTTTTAATGGCTACACCTTC. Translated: CASRSTGFNGYTF.

The CDR3 bases are TGTGCCAGCAGCTACGCACCAACTAATGAAAAACTGTTTTTT. Its protein is CASSYAPTNEKLFF. V is TRBV7-2 and J is TRBJ1-4; no clear D gene. The CDR3 is 14 residues long. Trimming removed 4 bases from V and 0 bases from J, with 6 bases in between. Germline values: CDR1 SGHTA, CDR2 FQGNSA. Full variable domain (outside the CDR3, taken from reference TRBV7-2 and TRBJ1-4): GAGVSQSPSNKVTEKGKDVELRCDPISGHTALYWYRQSLGQGLEFLIYFQGNSAPDKSGLPSDRFSAERTGGSVSTLTIQRTQQEDSAVYLCASSYAPTNEKLFFGSGTQLSVL.

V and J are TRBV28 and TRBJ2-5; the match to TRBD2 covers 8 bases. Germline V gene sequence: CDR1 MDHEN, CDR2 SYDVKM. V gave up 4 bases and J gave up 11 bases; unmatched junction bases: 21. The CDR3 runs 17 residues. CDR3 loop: CASSSPRQSGGRNSQYF. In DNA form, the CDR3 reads TGTGCCAGCAGTTCCCCCCGGCAGAGCGGGGGCCGAAATTCACAGTACTTC.

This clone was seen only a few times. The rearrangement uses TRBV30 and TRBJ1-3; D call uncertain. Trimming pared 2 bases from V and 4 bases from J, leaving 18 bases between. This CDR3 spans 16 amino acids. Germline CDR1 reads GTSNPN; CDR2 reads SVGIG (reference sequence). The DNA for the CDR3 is TGTGCCTGGAGTCACTCCGACACGGACTTCGGAAACACCATATATTTT. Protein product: CAWSHSDTDFGNTIYF.

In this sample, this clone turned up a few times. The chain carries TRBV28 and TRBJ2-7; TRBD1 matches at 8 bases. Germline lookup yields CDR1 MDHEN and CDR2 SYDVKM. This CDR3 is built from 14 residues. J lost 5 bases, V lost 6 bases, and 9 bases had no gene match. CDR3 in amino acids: CASSDRTGSHEQYF. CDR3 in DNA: TGTGCCAGCAGCGACCGGACAGGGAGCCACGAGCAGTACTTC. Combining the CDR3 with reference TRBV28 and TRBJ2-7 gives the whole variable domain DVKVTQSSRYLVKRTGEKVFLECVQDMDHENMFWYRQDPGLGLRLIYFSYDVKMKEKGDIPEGYSVSREKKERFSLILESASTNQTSMYLCASSDRTGSHEQYFGPGTRLTVT.

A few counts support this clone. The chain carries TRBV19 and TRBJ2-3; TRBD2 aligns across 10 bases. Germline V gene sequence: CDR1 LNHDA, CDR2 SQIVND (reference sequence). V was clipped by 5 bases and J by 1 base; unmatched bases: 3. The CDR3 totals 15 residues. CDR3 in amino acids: CASSERGGGTDTQYF. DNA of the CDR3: TGTGCCAGTAGTGAGCGGGGGGGAGGCACAGATACGCAGTATTTT.

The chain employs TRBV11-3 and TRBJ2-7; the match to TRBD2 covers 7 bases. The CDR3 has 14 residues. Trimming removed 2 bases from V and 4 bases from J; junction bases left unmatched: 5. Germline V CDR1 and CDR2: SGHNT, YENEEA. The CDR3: CASSLRLADYEQYF. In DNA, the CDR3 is TGTGCCAGCAGCTTAAGGCTAGCGGATTACGAGCAGTACTTC.

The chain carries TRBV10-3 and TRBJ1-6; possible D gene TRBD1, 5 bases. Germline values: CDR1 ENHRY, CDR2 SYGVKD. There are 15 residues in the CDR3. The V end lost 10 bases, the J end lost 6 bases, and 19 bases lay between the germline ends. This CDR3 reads CATSLGENSNSPLHF. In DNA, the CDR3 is TGTGCCACCTCCTTGGGGGAAAATAGTAATTCACCCCTCCACTTT.

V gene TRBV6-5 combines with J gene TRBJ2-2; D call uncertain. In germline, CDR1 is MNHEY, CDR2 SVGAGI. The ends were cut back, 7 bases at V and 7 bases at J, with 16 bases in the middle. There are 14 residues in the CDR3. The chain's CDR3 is CASKGSPTVGELFF. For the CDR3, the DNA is TGTGCCAGCAAGGGCTCCCCAACGGTCGGGGAGCTGTTTTTT.

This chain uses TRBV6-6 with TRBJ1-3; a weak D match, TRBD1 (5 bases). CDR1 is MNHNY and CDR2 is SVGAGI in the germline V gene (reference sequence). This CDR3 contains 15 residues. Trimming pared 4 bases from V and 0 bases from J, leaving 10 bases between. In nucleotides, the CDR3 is TGTGCCAGCAGTTCGGGACGACTCTCTGGAAACACCATATATTTT. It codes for CASSSGRLSGNTIYF.

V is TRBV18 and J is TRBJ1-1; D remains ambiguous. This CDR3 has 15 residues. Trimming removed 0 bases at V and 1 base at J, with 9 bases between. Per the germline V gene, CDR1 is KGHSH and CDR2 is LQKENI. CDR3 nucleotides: TGTGCCAGCTCACCACCGGCAGGAAAGAACACTGAAGCTTTCTTT. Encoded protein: CASSPPAGKNTEAFF.

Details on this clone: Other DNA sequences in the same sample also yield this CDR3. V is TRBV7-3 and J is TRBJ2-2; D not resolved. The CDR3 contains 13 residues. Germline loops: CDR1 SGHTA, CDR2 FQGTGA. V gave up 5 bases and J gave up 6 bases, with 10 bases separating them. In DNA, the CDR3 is TGTGCCAGCAGCCTGTCGCCTCCCGGGGAGCTGTTTTTT. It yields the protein CASSLSPPGELFF.

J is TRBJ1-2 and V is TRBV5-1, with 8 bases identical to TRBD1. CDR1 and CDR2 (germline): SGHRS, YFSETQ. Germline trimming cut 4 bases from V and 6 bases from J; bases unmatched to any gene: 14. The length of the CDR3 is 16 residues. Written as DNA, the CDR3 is TGCGCCAGCAGCCCGCAAGTGTCTGGGACAGGAGATGGCTACACCTTC. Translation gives CASSPQVSGTGDGYTF.

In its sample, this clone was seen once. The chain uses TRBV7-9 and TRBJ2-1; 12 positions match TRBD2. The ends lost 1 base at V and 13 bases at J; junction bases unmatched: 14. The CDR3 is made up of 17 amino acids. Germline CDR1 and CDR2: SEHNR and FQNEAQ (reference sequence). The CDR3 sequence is CASSLESGGALAGGQFF. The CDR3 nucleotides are TGTGCCAGCAGCTTAGAATCGGGTGGTGCACTAGCGGGGGGCCAGTTCTTC. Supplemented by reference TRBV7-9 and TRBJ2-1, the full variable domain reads DTGVSQNPRHKITKRGQNVTFRCDPISEHNRLYWYRQTLGQGPEFLTYFQNEAQLEKSRLLSDRFSAERPKGSFSTLEIQRTEQGDSAMYLCASSLESGGALAGGQFFGPGTRLTVL.

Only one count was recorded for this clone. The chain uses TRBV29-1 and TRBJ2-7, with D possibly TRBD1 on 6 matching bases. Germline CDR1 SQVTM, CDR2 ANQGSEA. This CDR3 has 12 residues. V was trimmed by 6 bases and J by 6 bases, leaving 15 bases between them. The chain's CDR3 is CSVSTGSIEQYF. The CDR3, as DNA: TGCAGCGTGAGCACAGGGTCGATCGAGCAGTACTTC.

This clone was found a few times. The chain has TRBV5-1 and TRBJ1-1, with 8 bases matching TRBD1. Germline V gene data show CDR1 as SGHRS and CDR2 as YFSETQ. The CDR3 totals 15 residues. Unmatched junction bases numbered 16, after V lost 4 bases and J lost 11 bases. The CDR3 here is CASSENLQGAGNAFF. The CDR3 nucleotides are TGCGCCAGCAGCGAGAACCTTCAGGGGGCCGGTAACGCTTTCTTT.

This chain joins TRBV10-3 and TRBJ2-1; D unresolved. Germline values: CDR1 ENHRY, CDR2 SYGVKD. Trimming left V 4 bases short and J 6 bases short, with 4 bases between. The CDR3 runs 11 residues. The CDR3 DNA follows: TGTGCCATCAGTGCCTCCAATGAGCAGTTCTTC. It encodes CAISASNEQFF.

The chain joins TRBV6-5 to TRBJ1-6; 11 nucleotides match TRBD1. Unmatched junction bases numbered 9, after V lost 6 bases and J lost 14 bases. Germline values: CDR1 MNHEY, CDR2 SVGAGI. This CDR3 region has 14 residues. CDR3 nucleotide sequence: TGTGCCAGCAGGGGGACAGGGGGACTTAGAGCCCTCCACTTT. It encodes CASRGTGGLRALHF.

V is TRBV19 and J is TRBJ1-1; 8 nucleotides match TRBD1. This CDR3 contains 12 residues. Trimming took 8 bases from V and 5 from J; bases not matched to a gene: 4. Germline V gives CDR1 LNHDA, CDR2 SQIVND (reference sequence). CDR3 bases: TGTGCCAGTGGACAGGGTGGGACTGAAGCTTTCTTT. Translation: CASGQGGTEAFF.

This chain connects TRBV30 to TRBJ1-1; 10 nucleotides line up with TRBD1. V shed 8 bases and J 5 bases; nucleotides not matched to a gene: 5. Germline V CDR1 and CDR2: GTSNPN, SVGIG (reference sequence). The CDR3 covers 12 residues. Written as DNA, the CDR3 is TGTGCCGTCGACAGGGGGCTTACTGAAGCTTTCTTT. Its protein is CAVDRGLTEAFF. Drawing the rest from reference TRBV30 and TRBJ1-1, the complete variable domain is SQTIHQWPATLVQPVGSPLSLECTVEGTSNPNLYWYRQAAGRGLQLLFYSVGIGQISSEVPQNLSASRPQDRQFILSSKKLLLSDSGFYLCAVDRGLTEAFFGQGTRLTVV.

CDR3 sequence reads: CASSLDPHSNQPQHF. Here the CDR3 DNA reads TGTGCCAGCAGCTTGGACCCACATAGCAATCAGCCCCAGCATTTT. This rearrangement joins TRBV5-5 to TRBJ1-5; D remains ambiguous. This CDR3 is 15 amino acids long. Trimming stripped 0 bases from V and 0 bases from J, with 7 bases between. Germline CDR1 and CDR2: SGHKS and YYEKEE (reference sequence).